This is a list of T cell receptor beta chains from one sample in a study of T cell repertoires in urothelial bladder cancer. Some clones are missing from TCRdb's copy, which holds only in-frame ones; the method was immunoSEQ multiplex PCR. The table has fewer than 14,000 clones, roughly two thirds seen once. The sample consisted of tumor-infiltrating cells from bladder cancer. These receptor sequences come from a human donor with a benign inflammatory bladder lesion. Both conserved end residues are part of each CDR3. A D gene is named only where the DNA matches it firmly. Only some rows state a clone size, as once, few, many or a class for expanded clones.

J gene | D gene | clone size | V gene | CDR3 DNA | CDR3 protein
TRBJ2-3 | TRBD1 | NA | TRBV14 | TGTGCCAGCAGCCAAGTGGGGACAGGGGGCACAGATACGCAGTATTTT | CASSQVGTGGTDTQYF
TRBJ2-5 | TRBD2 | once | TRBV28 | TGTGCCAGCAGTCCTCCTGGACTAGCGGGGAGCGGGGAGACCCAGTACTTC | CASSPPGLAGSGETQYF
TRBJ2-3 | NA | NA | TRBV6-5 | TGTGCCAGCAGTCGCCCGACTGCGGATACGCAGTATTTT | CASSRPTADTQYF
TRBJ2-2 | TRBD2 | few | TRBV6-4 | TGTGCCAGCAGTCCCAGCGGGGGGAGCGCCGGGGAGCTGTTTTTT | CASSPSGGSAGELFF
TRBJ1-2 | TRBD1 | once | TRBV5-5 | TGTGCCAGCAGCTTGGAAACAGGGGTATATGGCTACACCTTC | CASSLETGVYGYTF
TRBJ2-3 | TRBD2 | once | TRBV7-2 | TGTGCCAGCAGCTCTAGGACTAGCGTGGGGGGTACGCAGTATTTT | CASSSRTSVGGTQYF
TRBJ1-2 | NA | NA | TRBV27 | TGTGCCAGCAGCCGATTCGGGACATCAACCTCGGGGGGCTACACCTTC | CASSRFGTSTSGGYTF
TRBJ2-7 | TRBD1 | NA | TRBV27 | TGTGCCAGCAGCCGGGACAGGGAGTTTGGCGAGCAGTACTTC | CASSRDREFGEQYF
TRBJ2-7 | NA | NA | TRBV5-6 | TGTGCCAGCAGCTTGGCTAGCGCACCCTACGAGCAGTACTTC | CASSLASAPYEQYF
TRBJ2-2 | TRBD1 | NA | TRBV19 | TGTGCCAGTAGTATAAGGGGGCCACCTAACACCGGGGAGCTGTTTTTT | CASSIRGPPNTGELFF
TRBJ2-1 | NA | few | TRBV10-1 | TGCGCCAGCAGTGAGTCCCAGGTTACCTACAATGAGCAGTTCTTC | CASSESQVTYNEQFF
TRBJ2-2 | NA | NA | TRBV7-9 | TGTGCCAGCAGCTTAAGGCAGACCACCGGGGAGCTGTTTTTT | CASSLRQTTGELFF
TRBJ2-1 | TRBD2 | once | TRBV9 | TGTGCCAGCAGCGCCGAGCGGGGGGCGGACAATGAGCAGTTCTTC | CASSAERGADNEQFF
TRBJ1-1 | NA | NA | TRBV7-8 | TGTGCCAGCAGCCCTGTAACGGTCACGATGAACACTGAAGCTTTCTTT | CASSPVTVTMNTEAFF
TRBJ1-3 | NA | NA | TRBV18 | TGTGCCAGCTCACCAGGGCTTTTCGGTGGAAACACCATATATTTT | CASSPGLFGGNTIYF
TRBJ2-7 | TRBD1 | NA | TRBV14 | TGTGCCAGCAGCCAAGTTTGGGGGACAGACGCCTACGAGCAGTACTTC | CASSQVWGTDAYEQYF
TRBJ2-2 | NA | few | TRBV18 | TGTGCCAGCTCACCACGCAGCAAGACCGGGGAGCTGTTTTTT | CASSPRSKTGELFF
TRBJ2-2 | TRBD1 | NA | TRBV27 | TGTGCCAGCAGTCCCTGGCAGGGGGCCGGGGAGCTGTTTTTT | CASSPWQGAGELFF
TRBJ2-1 | TRBD2 | NA | TRBV7-3 | TGTGCCAGCAGCTTACTGCCTAGCGGGGGGTACAATGAGCAGTTCTTC | CASSLLPSGGYNEQFF
TRBJ2-2 | NA | NA | TRBV5-6 | TGTGCCAGCAGCTCGGCAGGGGACACCGGGGAGCTGTTTTTT | CASSSAGDTGELFF
TRBJ2-7 | TRBD1 | NA | TRBV7-9 | TGTGCCAGCAGCTTAGAGACAGGGGGTATCCCCTACGAGCAGTACTTC | CASSLETGGIPYEQYF
TRBJ2-1 | NA | few | TRBV7-2 | TGTGCCAGCAGCTTAGGCGGGGCGGCGGGTTTGATCTTC | CASSLGGAAGLIF
TRBJ1-1 | NA | NA | TRBV2 | TGTGCCAGCAGCTACAGACAGGCCAACACTGAAGCTTTCTTT | CASSYRQANTEAFF
TRBJ1-3 | TRBD1 | once | TRBV28 | TGTGCCAGCAGTTTAATGGGACAGGCCCCAAACTCTGGAAACACCATATATTTT | CASSLMGQAPNSGNTIYF
TRBJ2-7 | NA | NA | TRBV27 | TGTGCCAGCAGAAGGGCCGGACAGGGAGGGGTCGAGCAGTACTTC | CASRRAGQGGVEQYF